Below are 25 T cell receptor beta chains sequenced from a single sample in a study of OX40 agonist ivuxolimab in advanced cancers. Assay: immunoSEQ multiplex PCR; the TCRdb copy retains only in-frame clones and omits some. This sample carries more than 40,000 clones, 70% to 80% of them seen once, and the ten largest clones take roughly 2%. The specimen was CD4+ or CD8+ T cells sorted from blood, collected in a trial of the OX40 agonist ivuxolimab. The receptors stem from an adult with an advanced solid tumor such as melanoma, head and neck, liver or kidney cancer.

The chain recombines TRBV18 with TRBJ2-1; D call uncertain. V was cut by 3 bases and J by 1 base, with 1 base left in between. CDR1 is KGHSH and CDR2 is LQKENI in the germline V gene. The CDR3 covers 12 residues. The CDR3 DNA is TGTGCCAGCTCACCTTCCTACAATGAGCAGTTCTTC. This encodes CASSPSYNEQFF.

The chain uses TRBV6-1 and TRBJ2-1; D not resolved. CDR1 is MNHNS and CDR2 is SASEGT in the germline V gene. This CDR3 spans 11 amino acids. The CDR3 spells CAASSYNEQFF. The DNA for the CDR3 is TGTGCGGCCAGCTCCTACAATGAGCAGTTCTTC.

The V call is TRBV28, the J call TRBJ2-1, with 9 nucleotides matching TRBD1. CDR1 MDHEN and CDR2 SYDVKM come from the germline V gene. CDR3 size: 16 residues. The junction had 12 bases not matched to a gene; V was cut back by 4 bases and J by 8 bases. This chain's CDR3 is CASSSTGTGKKDEQFF. In DNA, the CDR3 is TGTGCCAGCAGTTCTACCGGGACAGGGAAGAAGGATGAGCAGTTCTTC.

The chain has TRBV5-6 and TRBJ2-7; D is uncertain. CDR1 is SGHDT, CDR2 YYEEEE, per germline. There are 14 residues in the CDR3. Trimming removed 4 bases from V and 3 bases from J, with 14 bases in between. The CDR3 sequence: CASSRARLSYEQYF. The CDR3 DNA sequence: TGTGCCAGCAGCCGCGCTCGGCTCAGCTACGAGCAGTACTTC.

This clone occurred a few times. This sequence joins TRBV4-1 and TRBJ1-4, with TRBD1 as a possible D gene (5 bases). Trimming left V 0 bases short and J 8 bases short, with 13 bases between. The V gene's germline CDR1 is MGHRA and CDR2 YSYEKL. CDR3 length: 15 amino acids. The CDR3 reads CASSQDSPGQEKLFF. The CDR3 nucleotides are TGCGCCAGCAGCCAAGATTCCCCGGGGCAGGAAAAACTGTTTTTT.

The genes are TRBV19 and TRBJ2-5; no clear D. Germline CDR1 reads LNHDA; CDR2 reads SQIVND (reference sequence). The CDR3 spans 14 residues. Trimming shortened V by 5 bases and J by 2 bases, and 12 bases separated the two germline ends. CDR3 amino acids: CASSAGPIQETQYF. The DNA for the CDR3 is TGTGCCAGTAGTGCCGGACCGATACAAGAGACCCAGTACTTC. Combining the CDR3 with reference TRBV19 and TRBJ2-5 gives the whole variable domain DGGITQSPKYLFRKEGQNVTLSCEQNLNHDAMYWYRQDPGQGLRLIYYSQIVNDFQKGDIAEGYSVSREKKESFPLTVTSAQKNPTAFYLCASSAGPIQETQYFGPGTRLLVL.

The rearrangement joins TRBV5-1 to TRBJ2-1, with unresolved D. Trimming pared 0 bases from V and 5 bases from J, leaving 9 bases between. From germline, CDR1 is SGHRS and CDR2 YFSETQ. There are 14 residues in the CDR3. In DNA form, the CDR3 reads TGCGCCAGCAGCTTGGGGGGTACCCACAATGAGCAGTTCTTC. Residues: CASSLGGTHNEQFF.

Remarks on this clone: The junction and the germline gene differ at one end; a read error may be behind it. This chain links TRBV30 with TRBJ2-2; possibly TRBD2 for D (6 bases). Germline assignment: CDR1 GTSNPN and CDR2 SVGIG (reference sequence). The CDR3 contains 13 residues. The CDR3 protein is CTWTGANTGELFF. In DNA, the CDR3 is TGTACCTGGACGGGGGCGAACACCGGGGAGCTGTTTTTT.

This chain connects TRBV6-1 to TRBJ1-2; 11 bases match TRBD1. Germline V gene sequence: CDR1 MNHNS, CDR2 SASEGT. V lost 6 bases and J lost 6; bases outside the gene matches: 9. The CDR3 is 15 residues long. The CDR3 coding sequence is TGTGCCAGCAGAGAGGGACAGGGGGTGCGCAATGGCTACACCTTC. Translating gives CASREGQGVRNGYTF.

The rearrangement joins TRBV5-1 to TRBJ1-4; possible D gene TRBD1, 6 bases. V lost 4 bases to trimming and J lost 5 bases, with 9 bases between them. The germline gives CDR1 SGHRS, CDR2 YFSETQ. The CDR3 contains 13 residues. CDR3 DNA: TGCGCCAGCAGCGAGGGACAAAATGAAAAACTGTTTTTT. Encoded protein: CASSEGQNEKLFF.

V usage is TRBV5-1 and J usage is TRBJ2-5; TRBD2 agrees at 13 bases. Trimming took 2 bases from V and 4 from J; bases not matched to a gene: 11. CDR1 is SGHRS, CDR2 YFSETQ, per germline. This CDR3 is built from 18 residues. CDR3 DNA: TGCGCCAGCAGCTTTGGACTAGCGGGAGTATCGAGCATAGAGACCCAGTACTTC. This codes for CASSFGLAGVSSIETQYF.

The chain carries TRBV2 and TRBJ1-1; weak D call: TRBD1 (6 bases). CDR3 length: 14 residues. Germline V gives CDR1 SNHLY, CDR2 FYNNEI. The V end lost 6 bases, the J end lost 0 bases, and 11 bases lay between the germline ends. The DNA for the CDR3 is TGTGCCAGCAGCGTGGACAGAATGAACACTGAAGCTTTCTTT. Protein sequence: CASSVDRMNTEAFF.

The rearrangement links TRBV11-2 to TRBJ2-3; perhaps TRBD2 as D (7 bases). The CDR3 sequence is 16 residues long. Trimming took off 5 bases at V and 4 bases at J, with 19 bases between the two ends. The germline gives CDR1 SGHAT, CDR2 FQNNGV. The CDR3 coding sequence is TGTGCCAGCAGCCTACTGAGCGGGAAGGGGGCAGATACGCAGTATTTT. This encodes CASSLLSGKGADTQYF.

The chain combines TRBV5-1 with TRBJ2-7; D is possibly TRBD1 (5 bases). Trimming took 0 bases from V and 0 from J, leaving 16 bases between them. This CDR3 region has 17 residues. From germline, CDR1 is SGHRS and CDR2 YFSETQ. CDR3 sequence (DNA): TGCGCCAGCAGCTTGGTAGTAGGGGCCCCGAGCTCCTACGAGCAGTACTTC. Protein product: CASSLVVGAPSSYEQYF.

The chain has TRBV5-4 and TRBJ2-1; 10 nucleotides agree with TRBD2. Germline trimming cut 6 bases from V and 6 bases from J; bases unmatched to any gene: 9. Germline V CDR1 and CDR2: SGHNT, YYREEE (reference sequence). The CDR3 has 15 amino acids. CDR3 bases: TGTGCCAGCAACCCCAGCGGGAGGGCCGGCAATGAGCAGTTCTTC. Translated: CASNPSGRAGNEQFF.

The chain carries TRBV9 and TRBJ2-1, with D tentatively TRBD2 (5 bases). The V end was cut by 3 bases, the J end by 9 bases, with 22 bases between. The CDR3 spans 16 residues. Germline CDR1 is SGDLS and CDR2 is YYNGEE. The CDR3 DNA sequence: TGTGCCAGCAGCGCGGACTGGACTGTCCCCAGGATTGAGCAGTTCTTC. This translates into CASSADWTVPRIEQFF.

The chain combines TRBV7-8 with TRBJ2-3; D unresolved. The CDR3 consists of 14 residues. V dropped 0 bases and J dropped 5 bases, with 9 bases sitting between them. CDR1 is SGHVS and CDR2 is FQNEAQ in the germline V gene. The DNA of the CDR3 is TGTGCCAGCAGCTTAGCCCCCTCGGGAGATACGCAGTATTTT. Translating gives CASSLAPSGDTQYF.

V usage is TRBV6-6 and J usage is TRBJ1-5; no clear D. The germline CDR1 and CDR2 sequences are MNHNY and SVGAGI (reference sequence). Trimming cost V 3 bases and J 2 bases, with 8 bases left between them. CDR3 length: 14 residues. The CDR3 DNA follows: TGTGCCAGCAGTTATGAGGGTGGCAATCAGCCCCAGCATTTT. Amino acid sequence: CASSYEGGNQPQHF.

V and J are TRBV5-1 and TRBJ1-3; D perhaps matches TRBD1 (5 bases). The V gene lost 0 bases and the J gene lost 4 bases, with 14 bases spanning the gap. The germline V gene encodes CDR1 SGHRS and CDR2 YFSETQ. This CDR3 region has 16 residues. The CDR3: CASSLGQNAGGNTIYF. CDR3 nucleotide sequence: TGCGCCAGCAGCTTGGGACAGAACGCGGGGGGAAACACCATATATTTT.

The chain employs TRBV20-1 and TRBJ2-5, with D unclear. Germline CDR1 reads DFQATT; CDR2 reads SNEGSKA (reference sequence). The CDR3 runs 11 residues. With 3 bases removed from V and 3 bases from J, the gap between germline ends came to 5 bases. The chain's CDR3 is CSASPEETQYF. The CDR3 DNA is TGCAGTGCTAGCCCTGAAGAGACCCAGTACTTC.

The gene calls are TRBV28 and TRBJ2-2; no definite D call. V dropped 6 bases and J dropped 8 bases, with 10 bases sitting between them. This CDR3 is 12 amino acids long. Germline lookup yields CDR1 MDHEN and CDR2 SYDVKM. Here the CDR3 DNA reads TGTGCCAGCAGGAGTGGGTTGGGGGAGCTGTTTTTT. Amino acid sequence: CASRSGLGELFF.

The chain combines TRBV7-3 with TRBJ2-1; D is perhaps TRBD2 (7 bases). V lost 1 base to trimming and J lost 2 bases, with 9 bases between them. CDR3 length: 15 amino acids. Per the germline V gene, CDR1 is SGHTA and CDR2 is FQGTGA. The CDR3 reads CASSLSGGAYNEQFF. CDR3 coding DNA: TGTGCCAGCAGCTTAAGCGGGGGCGCCTACAATGAGCAGTTCTTC.

This clone was seen just once. This chain's CDR3 is CASSFFGTGEEKLFF. CDR3 coding DNA: TGTGCCAGCAGTTTCTTCGGGACAGGGGAAGAAAAACTGTTTTTT. V gene TRBV28 combines with J gene TRBJ1-4, with 10 bases that match TRBD1. CDR3 length equals 15 residues. CDR1 and CDR2 (germline): MDHEN, SYDVKM. V was clipped by 3 bases and J by 8 bases; unmatched bases: 6.

The chain employs TRBV7-9 and TRBJ1-1; 8 positions agree with TRBD1. Germline V CDR1 and CDR2: SEHNR, FQNEAQ (reference sequence). The CDR3 is 18 amino acids. With V trimmed by 0 bases and J by 0 bases, 9 bases remained unmatched. As DNA, the CDR3 is TGTGCCAGCAGCTTAGCGGGCAGGGGGCTTACTGTGAACACTGAAGCTTTCTTT. As protein: CASSLAGRGLTVNTEAFF. Using reference TRBV7-9 and TRBJ1-1 for the parts outside the CDR3, the full variable domain is DTGVSQNPRHKITKRGQNVTFRCDPISEHNRLYWYRQTLGQGPEFLTYFQNEAQLEKSRLLSDRFSAERPKGSFSTLEIQRTEQGDSAMYLCASSLAGRGLTVNTEAFFGQGTRLTVV.

The rearrangement joins TRBV19 to TRBJ2-2, with 9 bases fitting TRBD1. This CDR3 region has 17 residues. Germline CDR1 reads LNHDA; CDR2 reads SQIVND (reference sequence). J was trimmed by 4 bases and V by 3 bases; bases with no gene match: 9. The CDR3 DNA follows: TGTGCCAGTAGTATTAGGGGACAGGGACGAAGCACCGGGGAGCTGTTTTTT. Protein: CASSIRGQGRSTGELFF.